This TCR beta chain appears in the sequencing data of a study of CD8 T cells in Susac syndrome. TEMRA cells were enriched by FACS, and CD4+ and CD8+ T cells were negatively isolated. CDR1 is SQVTM and CDR2 is ANQGSEA in the germline V gene. V dropped 0 bases and J dropped 4; count of bases not matched to a gene: 2. CDR3 length: 13 residues. Random-hexamer reverse transcription was applied to roughly 0.5 to 1 ug RNA. An immunoSEQ multiplex PCR amplified TCR beta CDR3 over 54 Vbeta and 13 Jbeta. TCRdb re-analysed the immunoSEQ multiplex PCR reads in MiXCR, keeping a single row per CDR3 protein. The sample has some 190,000 distinct CDR3 sequences, approximately 95% seen once; the top ten hold around 0.1%.

The chain uses TRBV29-1 and TRBJ1-1; 7 bases align to TRBD1. Sequencing was carried out using CD4+ T cells from PBMCs. This receptor was taken from a human donor in good health. In DNA form, the CDR3 reads TGCAGCGTTGAAGAAGGGGGCGGCACTGAAGCTTTCTTT. Translation gives CSVEEGGGTEAFF.